This T cell receptor beta chain was observed in a study of T cells after yellow fever vaccination (dated by TCRdb to between 2017 and 2020). Broadly, across the study: Libraries from fractions with low cell numbers were prepared with the SMART-Seq v4 Ultra Low Input RNA kit. To follow T-cell clones before and after both primary and booster YFV17D yellow fever vaccination, bulk TCR alpha and beta repertoires underwent longitudinal sequencing. Blood samples were taken at several timepoints before and after primary and secondary immunization, and bulk PBMC replicates and cell subsets were isolated. Two healthy male donors, one aged 18 to 30 and one aged 30 to 40 years, were included in the cohort.

The CDR3 has 14 amino acids, counting the end cysteine and phenylalanine. Of the read, only the CDR3 DNA is kept; its 42 bases are in frame from base 1. Per the germline V gene, MNHEY is the CDR1 and SVGAGI is the CDR2. After removal of 4 bases from V and 6 bases from J, the junction retains 7 bases not matched to a gene. Results and caveats for the whole study, not just this receptor: Only a couple of donors were included in the study, so the extent to which the findings can be generalized is limited. A small share of clonotypes was detected in both CD4 and CD8 compartments, with the overlap likely arising from convergent recombination. The secondary T-cell response was found to be weaker but faster than the primary response, with a peak reached on day 5 rather than on day 15. After the booster, most clones that had expanded after primary vaccination were detected again (nearly 98% of CD4 and about 88% of CD8), suggesting broad maintenance of memory. FACS-sorted repertoires could contain abundant contaminating clonotypes from the bulk population, so computational filtering was required.

In the paper's terms, the treatment or condition label means: live attenuated yellow fever vaccine strain. At each blood-draw timepoint, two biological replicates of bulk PBMCs were obtained. A standard Ficoll-Paque protocol was used to isolate PBMCs from peripheral blood. TriZol was used to extract RNA from bulk PBMCs, from CD4 and CD8 fractions, and from dextramer-positive and dextramer-negative fractions. Comment on this clonotype: Its recognized antigen is unknown. Base quality data are lacking; no much larger clone is found one base away.

TCR cDNA was made using 5'RACE template switching, a step that added a universal primer site and unique molecular identifiers. Priming for cDNA synthesis came from both the TCR alpha and TCR beta constant segments. Two PCR steps were used to amplify libraries, with sample barcodes and sequencing adapters being added in the second step. Sequencing of libraries was performed on Illumina HiSeq 2500 (2x100 bp) or NovaSeq (2x150 bp). As for how the authors treated the data: Demultiplexing of reads and collapsing into UMI consensus sequences were performed with MIGEC, and V(D)J alignment was carried out with MiXCR. Using edgeR on replicate PBMC samples, clonotypes were called vaccine-responding if FDR was below 0.01 and the log2 fold change was above 5 up to day 15. Each bulk clonotype was labeled CD4 or CD8 based on which sequenced repertoire, CD4 or CD8, contained the clonotype at higher abundance. The public reads were reprocessed in TCRdb via fastp at Q25 and MiXCR, keeping in-frame beta chains. Each CDR3 protein gets just one entry, which takes the most common genes and DNA from the rows behind it. Here the V and J calls rest on TCRdb's processing, not on the authors' analysis. For this sample there are 600,000 to 750,000 distinct CDR3 sequences; approximately 13% appear just once. The ten largest clones add up to more than 12% of the sample.

The source material was PBMCs, sampled on the day of the yellow fever booster vaccination. The chain couples TRBV6-5 to TRBJ2-7; 9 central bases correspond to TRBD2. This clonotype was sampled from a man aged 25-40 years who received the YFV17D yellow fever vaccine. The sequence in DNA is TGTGCCAGCAGTTTAGCGGGAGAGAACTTCGAGCAGTACTTC. Its protein reads: CASSLAGENFEQYF.